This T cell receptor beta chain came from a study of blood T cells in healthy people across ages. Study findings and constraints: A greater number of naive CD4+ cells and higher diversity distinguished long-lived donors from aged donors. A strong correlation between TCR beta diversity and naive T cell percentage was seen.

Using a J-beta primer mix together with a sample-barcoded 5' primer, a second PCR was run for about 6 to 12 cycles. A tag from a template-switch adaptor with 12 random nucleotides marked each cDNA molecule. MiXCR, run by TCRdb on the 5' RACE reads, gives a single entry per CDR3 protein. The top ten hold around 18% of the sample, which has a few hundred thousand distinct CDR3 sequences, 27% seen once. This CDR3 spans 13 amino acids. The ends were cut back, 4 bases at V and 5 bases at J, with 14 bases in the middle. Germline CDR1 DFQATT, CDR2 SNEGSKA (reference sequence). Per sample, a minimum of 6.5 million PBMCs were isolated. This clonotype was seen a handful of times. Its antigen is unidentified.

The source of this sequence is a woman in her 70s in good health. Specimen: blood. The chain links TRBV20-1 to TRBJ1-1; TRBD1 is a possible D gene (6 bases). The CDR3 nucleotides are TGCAGTGCTAAAAAAAGGGGGAGGACTGAAGCTTTCTTT. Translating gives CSAKKRGRTEAFF.